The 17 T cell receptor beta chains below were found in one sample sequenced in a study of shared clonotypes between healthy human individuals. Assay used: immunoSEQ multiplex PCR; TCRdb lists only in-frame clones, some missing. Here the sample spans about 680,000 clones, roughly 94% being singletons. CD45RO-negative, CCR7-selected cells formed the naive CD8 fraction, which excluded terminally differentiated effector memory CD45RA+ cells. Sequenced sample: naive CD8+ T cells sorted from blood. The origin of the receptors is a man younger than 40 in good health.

CDR3 region: CSVDSGVGTEAFF. In nucleotides, the CDR3 is TGCAGCGTTGACTCGGGAGTAGGAACTGAAGCTTTCTTT. This chain links TRBV29-1 with TRBJ1-1, with D uncertain. This CDR3 has 13 amino acids. Trimming left V 3 bases short and J 5 bases short, with 13 bases between. Per the germline V gene, CDR1 is SQVTM and CDR2 is ANQGSEA.

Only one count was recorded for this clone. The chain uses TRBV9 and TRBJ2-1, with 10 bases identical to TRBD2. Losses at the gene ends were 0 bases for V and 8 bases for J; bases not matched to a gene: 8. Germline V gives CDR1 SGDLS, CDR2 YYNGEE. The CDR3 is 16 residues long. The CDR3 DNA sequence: TGTGCCAGCAGCGTAGGCGCTAGCGGGAGTAGTGATGAGCAGTTCTTC. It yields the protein CASSVGASGSSDEQFF.

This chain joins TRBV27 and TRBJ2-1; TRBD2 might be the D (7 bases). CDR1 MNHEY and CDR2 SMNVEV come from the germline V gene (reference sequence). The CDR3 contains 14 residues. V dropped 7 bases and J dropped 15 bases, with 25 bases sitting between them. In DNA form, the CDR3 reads TGTGCCAGCACCCTTAGGGGGGACGGGAGGACTTGGTTCTTC. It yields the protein CASTLRGDGRTWFF.

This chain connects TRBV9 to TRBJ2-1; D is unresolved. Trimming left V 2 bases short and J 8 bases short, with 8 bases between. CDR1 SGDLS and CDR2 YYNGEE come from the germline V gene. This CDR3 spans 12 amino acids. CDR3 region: CASSVQDDEQFF. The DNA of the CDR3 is TGTGCCAGCAGCGTTCAGGATGATGAGCAGTTCTTC. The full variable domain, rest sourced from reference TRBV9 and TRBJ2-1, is DSGVTQTPKHLITATGQRVTLRCSPRSGDLSVYWYQQSLDQGLQFLIQYYNGEERAKGNILERFSAQQFPDLHSELNLSSLELGDSALYFCASSVQDDEQFFGPGTRLTVL.

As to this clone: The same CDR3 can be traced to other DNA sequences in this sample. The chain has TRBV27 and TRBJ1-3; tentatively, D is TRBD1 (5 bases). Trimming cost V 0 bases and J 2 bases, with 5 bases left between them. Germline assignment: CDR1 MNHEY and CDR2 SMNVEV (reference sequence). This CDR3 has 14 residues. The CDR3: CASSLSRAGNTIYF. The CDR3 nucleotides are TGTGCCAGCAGTTTATCCAGGGCTGGAAACACCATATATTTT.

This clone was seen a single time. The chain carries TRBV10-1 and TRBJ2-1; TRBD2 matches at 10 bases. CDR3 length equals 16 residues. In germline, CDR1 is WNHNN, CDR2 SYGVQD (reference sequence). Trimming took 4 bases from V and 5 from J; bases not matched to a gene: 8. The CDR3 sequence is CASSASGLAGDNEQFF. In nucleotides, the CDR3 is TGCGCCAGCAGTGCATCTGGGCTAGCGGGAGACAATGAGCAGTTCTTC.

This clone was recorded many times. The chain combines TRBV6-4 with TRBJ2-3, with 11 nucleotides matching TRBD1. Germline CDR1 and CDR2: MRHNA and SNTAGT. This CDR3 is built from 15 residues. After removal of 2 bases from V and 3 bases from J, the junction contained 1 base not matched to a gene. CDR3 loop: CASSDGQGATDTQYF. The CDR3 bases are TGTGCCAGCAGTGACGGACAGGGGGCAACAGATACGCAGTATTTT.

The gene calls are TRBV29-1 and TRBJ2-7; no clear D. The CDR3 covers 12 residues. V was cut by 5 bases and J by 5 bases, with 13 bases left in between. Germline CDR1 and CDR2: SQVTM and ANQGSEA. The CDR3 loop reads CSVRSPTHEQYF. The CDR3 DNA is TGCAGCGTTCGGTCTCCTACCCACGAGCAGTACTTC.

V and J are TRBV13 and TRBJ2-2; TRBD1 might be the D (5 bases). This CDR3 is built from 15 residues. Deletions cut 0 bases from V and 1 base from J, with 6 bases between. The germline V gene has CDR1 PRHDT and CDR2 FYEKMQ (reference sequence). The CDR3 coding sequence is TGTGCCAGCAGCTTAGGCAGGGAGAACACCGGGGAGCTGTTTTTT. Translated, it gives CASSLGRENTGELFF.

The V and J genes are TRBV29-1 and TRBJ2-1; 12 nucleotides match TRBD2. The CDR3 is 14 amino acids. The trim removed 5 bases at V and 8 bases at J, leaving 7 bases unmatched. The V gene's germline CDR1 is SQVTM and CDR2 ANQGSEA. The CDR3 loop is CSVILAGGGDEQFF. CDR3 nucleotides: TGCAGCGTTATACTAGCGGGAGGAGGAGATGAGCAGTTCTTC.

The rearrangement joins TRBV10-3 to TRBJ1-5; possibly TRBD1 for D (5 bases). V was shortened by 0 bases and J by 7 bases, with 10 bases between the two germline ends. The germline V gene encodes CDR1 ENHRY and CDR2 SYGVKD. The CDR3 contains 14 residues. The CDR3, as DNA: TGTGCCATCAGTGAGTCCGGGGGGTTACAGCCCCAGCATTTT. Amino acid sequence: CAISESGGLQPQHF.

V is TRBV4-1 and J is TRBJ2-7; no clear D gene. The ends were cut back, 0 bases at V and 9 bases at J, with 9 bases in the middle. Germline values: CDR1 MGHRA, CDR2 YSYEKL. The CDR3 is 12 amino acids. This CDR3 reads CASSQDRRSQYF. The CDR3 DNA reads TGCGCCAGCAGCCAAGATCGACGATCGCAGTACTTC.

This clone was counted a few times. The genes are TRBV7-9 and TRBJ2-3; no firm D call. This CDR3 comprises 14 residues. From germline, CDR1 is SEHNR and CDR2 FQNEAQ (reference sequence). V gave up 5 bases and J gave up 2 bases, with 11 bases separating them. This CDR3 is CASSATMLTDTQYF. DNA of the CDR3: TGTGCCAGCAGCGCAACAATGCTCACAGATACGCAGTATTTT.

CDR3 protein: CSVELGNSYEQYF. As DNA, the CDR3 is TGCAGCGTTGAATTGGGCAACTCCTACGAGCAGTACTTC. This sequence joins TRBV29-1 and TRBJ2-7; D is unclear. Germline V gives CDR1 SQVTM, CDR2 ANQGSEA. The CDR3 is 13 residues long. With 2 bases removed from V and 0 bases from J, the gap between germline ends came to 8 bases.

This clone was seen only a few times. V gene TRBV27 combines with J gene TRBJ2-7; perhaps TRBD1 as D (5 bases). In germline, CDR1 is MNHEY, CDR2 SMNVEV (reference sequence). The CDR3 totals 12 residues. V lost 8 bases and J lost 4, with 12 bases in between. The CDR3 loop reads CASGPYRYEQYF. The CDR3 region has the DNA TGTGCCAGCGGCCCCTACAGGTACGAGCAGTACTTC.

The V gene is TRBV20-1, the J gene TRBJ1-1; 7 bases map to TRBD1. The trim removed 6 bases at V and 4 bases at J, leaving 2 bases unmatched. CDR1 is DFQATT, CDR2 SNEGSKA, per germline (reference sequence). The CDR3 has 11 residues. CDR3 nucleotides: TGCAGTGCCAGACAGGGCACTGAAGCTTTCTTT. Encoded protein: CSARQGTEAFF.

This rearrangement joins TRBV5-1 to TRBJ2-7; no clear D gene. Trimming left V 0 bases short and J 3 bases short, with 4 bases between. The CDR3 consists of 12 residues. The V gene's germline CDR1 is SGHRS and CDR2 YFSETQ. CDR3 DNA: TGCGCCAGCAGCTTGGCCTTCTACGAGCAGTACTTC. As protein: CASSLAFYEQYF.